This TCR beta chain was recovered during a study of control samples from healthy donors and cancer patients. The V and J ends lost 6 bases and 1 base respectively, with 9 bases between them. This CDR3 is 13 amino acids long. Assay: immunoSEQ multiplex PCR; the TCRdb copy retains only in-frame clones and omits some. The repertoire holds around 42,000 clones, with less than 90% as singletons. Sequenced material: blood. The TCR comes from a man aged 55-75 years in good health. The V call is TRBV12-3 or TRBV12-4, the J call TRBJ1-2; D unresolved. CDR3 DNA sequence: TGTGCCAGCAGAGTTGGGGATAACTATGGCTACACCTTC. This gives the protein CASRVGDNYGYTF.